This entry describes one TCR beta chain. This clonotype was counted only a few times. Its antigen remains undetermined. Per-nucleotide qualities are absent, and no much larger clonotype sits a single base away. Receptors were amplified or captured by RT-PCR. Reads for this sample came from an Illumina HiSeq 2500. The raw public data were reprocessed by TCRdb itself: fastp quality trimming at Q25, MiXCR clonotype calling, in-frame beta chains only. Every entry covers one CDR3 protein and lists the most common genes and DNA from its rows. For this sample there are about 830,000 distinct CDR3 sequences; 15% to 20% appear just once. Of the sample, 11% falls within the top ten clones. This record belongs to a study of response to subunit inactivated influenza vaccine (dated by TCRdb to the late 2010s). Background for the entire study: To follow how T cells responded to a trivalent subunit inactivated influenza vaccine, the researchers relied on deep quantitative profiling of the T cell receptor repertoire.

Results the study describes overall, beyond this receptor: It was suggested by the authors that each seasonal influenza vaccination may recruit only a limited number of new T cells.

For CDR1 and CDR2, the germline V gene lists SGHVS and FQNEAQ. The CDR3 measures 18 amino acids from cysteine to phenylalanine. Only the CDR3 DNA is retained, 54 bases long and in frame from the first base. V has 3 bases trimmed and J has 0 bases trimmed; junction bases matching no gene number 9. This receptor was obtained from a man in his fifties or sixties who received an inactivated influenza vaccine. Donor details come from another sample of the same person, matched by shared clones. The chain joins TRBV7-8 to TRBJ2-1, and TRBD1 aligns with 9 junction nucleotides. Material: PBMCs from blood, obtained less than 6 days after vaccination. The CDR3 is CASSFRTGEASSYNEQFF. The bases read TGTGCCAGCAGCTTTAGGACAGGGGAGGCTAGCTCCTACAATGAGCAGTTCTTC.